This entry lists 7 T cell receptor beta chains sequenced from one sample in a study of low-dose radiotherapy and immunotherapy resistance in tumors. Primers used for first-strand cDNA, a TRAV- and TRBV-specific set, covered both alpha and beta chains. With a V-primer adapter and a constant-region primer, TCRs were amplified for about 20 PCR cycles. TCRdb independently ran MiXCR on the reads; one entry per CDR3 protein. The data hold 65,000 to 95,000 distinct CDR3 sequences, with 15% to 20% observed a single time. Regarding time point: after trial treatment. Stated treatment: LDRT plus nivolumab, ipilimumab, low-dose cyclophosphamide and aspirin (RACIN trial). The sequencing here drew on PBMCs, taken after low-dose radiotherapy plus immunotherapy. The receptors shown here come from a male donor with prostate cancer.

This clonotype was observed at least ten times. The V gene is TRBV28, the J gene TRBJ2-1, with D unclear. V lost 4 bases and J 4 bases, leaving 8 bases between the germline ends. The CDR3 has 13 residues. The germline V gene has CDR1 MDHEN and CDR2 SYDVKM. This CDR3 reads CASSYGPYNEQFF. Written as DNA, the CDR3 is TGTGCCAGCAGTTACGGACCGTACAATGAGCAGTTCTTC.

This clonotype has ten or more counts. V usage is TRBV2 and J usage is TRBJ2-3, with 7 positions matching TRBD2. J gave up 7 bases and V 5 bases, and 9 bases lay outside the gene matches. Germline CDR1 is SNHLY and CDR2 is FYNNEI. There are 14 residues in the CDR3. CDR3 in amino acids: CASSSPGLLNTQYF. In DNA, the CDR3 is TGTGCCAGCAGTTCACCGGGACTACTGAATACGCAGTATTTT.

This clonotype was recorded at least ten times. V and J are TRBV7-2 and TRBJ1-3, with D possibly matching TRBD1 (6 bases). Trimming cost V 4 bases and J 0 bases, with 13 bases left between them. Germline CDR1 reads SGHTA; CDR2 reads FQGNSA. This CDR3 contains 16 residues. The DNA for the CDR3 is TGTGCCAGCAGCTCCGGACAGCCGAGCTCTGGAAACACCATATATTTT. Translation gives CASSSGQPSSGNTIYF.

This clonotype showed up just once. The V call is TRBV7-2, the J call TRBJ1-5; D ambiguous. Germline V CDR1 and CDR2: SGHTA, FQGNSA. Trimming shortened V by 2 bases and J by 4 bases, and 9 bases separated the two germline ends. The CDR3 has 14 amino acids. As DNA, the CDR3 is TGTGCCAGCAGCTTACTGGACGGTAATCAGCCCCAGCATTTT. This codes for CASSLLDGNQPQHF. Looking up the rest from reference TRBV7-2 and TRBJ1-5 gives the full variable domain: GAGVSQSPSNKVTEKGKDVELRCDPISGHTALYWYRQSLGQGLEFLIYFQGNSAPDKSGLPSDRFSAERTGGSVSTLTIQRTQQEDSAVYLCASSLLDGNQPQHFGDGTRLSIL.

This clonotype was counted ten times or more. The V call is TRBV4-1, the J call TRBJ2-6, with 9 bases matching TRBD1. Germline V gives CDR1 MGHRA, CDR2 YSYEKL. Trimming cost V 0 bases and J 0 bases; bases outside gene matches: 6. This CDR3 has 19 residues. CDR3 sequence: CASSQDRGQGFSGANVLTF. CDR3 nucleotide sequence: TGCGCCAGCAGCCAAGATAGGGGACAGGGCTTCTCTGGGGCCAACGTCCTGACTTTC.

CDR3 coding DNA: TGTGCCACCAGACGATTAAAACTAGCGAACAATGAGCAGTTCTTC. As protein: CATRRLKLANNEQFF. The chain carries TRBV24-1 and TRBJ2-1; 7 positions agree with TRBD2. V shed 7 bases and J 5 bases; nucleotides not matched to a gene: 10. Germline V lookup: CDR1 KGHDR, CDR2 SFDVKD. CDR3 length equals 15 residues.

The table lists this clonotype with many counts. V is TRBV2 and J is TRBJ2-2; TRBD2 agrees at 13 bases. V shed 5 bases and J 6 bases; nucleotides not matched to a gene: 6. This CDR3 contains 16 residues. Germline CDR1 is SNHLY and CDR2 is FYNNEI. CDR3 bases: TGTGCCAGCAGTCCAGGACTAGCGGGAGAGGCCGGGGAGCTGTTTTTT. Translation: CASSPGLAGEAGELFF. Full variable domain (rest looked up from reference TRBV2 and TRBJ2-2): EPEVTQTPSHQVTQMGQEVILRCVPISNHLYFYWYRQILGQKVEFLVSFYNNEISEKSEIFDDQFSVERPDGSNFTLKIRSTKLEDSAMYFCASSPGLAGEAGELFFGEGSRLTVL.